One and the same sample provided the 11 T cell receptor beta chains below, sequenced in a study of tumor-infiltrating lymphocytes in primary liver carcinoma. The authors made TCR beta cDNA from around 500 ng total RNA with a constant-region primer. Three nested multiplex PCR rounds, a slightly modified ARM-PCR, produced the libraries for TCR beta. A C-beta reverse primer and TRBV1-TRBV30 forward primers served in each of the first two PCR rounds, at approximately 10 cycles apiece. TCRdb itself ran the multiplex PCR reads through MiXCR, one entry per CDR3 protein. The sample has 80,000 or so distinct CDR3 sequences; 65% to 75% are singletons. Co-extracting RNA and DNA was done with about 20-34 mg of unsorted bulk tissue as input. Sequenced sample: liver tumor tissue from sampling region 4. The subset here: tumor region T4, right-lateral pole. These TCRs come from a woman in her sixties with primary liver carcinoma and hepatitis B virus infection.

This clonotype appeared many times. The chain joins TRBV6-1 to TRBJ1-2; unclear D gene. Trimming shortened V by 0 bases and J by 4 bases, and 6 bases separated the two germline ends. The length of the CDR3 is 13 residues. Germline CDR1 and CDR2: MNHNS and SASEGT. CDR3 sequence reads: CASSEAASYGYTF. CDR3 bases: TGTGCCAGCAGTGAAGCAGCCTCCTATGGCTACACCTTC.

This clonotype has just one count. The chain links TRBV29-1 to TRBJ2-7; weak D call: TRBD1 (5 bases). This CDR3 is built from 12 residues. Per germline, CDR1 SQVTM and CDR2 ANQGSEA. CDR3 DNA: TGCGACGTTGCCCCAGGGTCCTACGAGCAGTACTTC. This sequence encodes CDVAPGSYEQYF.

Points on this clonotype: Sequence at one end of the junction differs from germline and may be a read error. The chain couples TRBV29-1 to TRBJ2-7; 9 nucleotides line up with TRBD1. Germline CDR1 is SQVTM and CDR2 is ANQGSEA. The CDR3 is made up of 14 amino acids. DNA for the CDR3: TGCAGGGTTGACTCGACAGGGGGTCCCTACAAGCAGTACTTC. Its translation is CRVDSTGGPYKQYF.

Concerning this clonotype: A read error may explain this, as a much larger clone is one base away. The chain is built from TRBV24-1 and TRBJ1-5, with no clear D. This CDR3 has 14 residues. The V gene lost 5 bases and the J gene lost 3 bases, with 10 bases spanning the gap. Germline-derived CDR1 and CDR2 are KGHDR and SFDVKD. The CDR3 DNA is TGTGCCACCAGTGGAGGAAAGGACAATCAGCCCCAGCATTTT. Amino acid sequence: CATSGGKDNQPQHF.

Worth noting for this clonotype: One end of the junction is discordant with germline, which a read error may explain. V is TRBV29-1 and J is TRBJ1-5; D ambiguous. CDR3 size: 16 residues. In germline, CDR1 is SQVTM, CDR2 ANQGSEA. CDR3 bases: TGCAGCGTTGAAGATCCCGGGAATGGTAGCATTCAGCCCCAACATTTT. Its protein is CSVEDPGNGSIQPQHF.

Concerning this clonotype itself: As the CDR3 is not closed by the conserved phenylalanine or tryptophan, this likely results from a read error. The chain uses TRBV28 and TRBJ2-3; 8 bases fit TRBD1. The CDR3 runs 14 residues. Germline V gene sequence: CDR1 MDHEN, CDR2 SYDVKM. J lost 0 bases, V lost 11 bases, and 7 bases had no gene match. This CDR3 is CAALDRGSTDTQYL. CDR3 bases: TGTGCCGCCTTAGACAGGGGTAGCACAGATACGCAGTATCTT.

As for this clonotype: Germline and junction disagree at one end, which may indicate a read error. This sequence joins TRBV7-9 and TRBJ2-5; perhaps D is TRBD1 or TRBD2 (5 bases each). CDR3 size: 12 residues. CDR1 is SEHNR, CDR2 FQNEAQ, per germline (reference sequence). DNA of the CDR3: TGTGCCAGTACCAGCCGGGACGAGACCCAGAACTTC. Translating it yields CASTSRDETQNF.

Remarks on this clonotype: A read error is possible here, since a much larger clone lies one base away. Written as DNA, the CDR3 is TGTGCCAGCAGCCGTTACGGAGGGGGGGTGTACGAGCAGTACTTC. Encoded protein: CASSRYGGGVYEQYF. This chain links TRBV5-4 with TRBJ2-7, with D possibly being TRBD2 (7 bases). There are 15 residues in the CDR3. The germline V and J ends were trimmed by 4 bases and 4 bases, with 18 bases remaining between them. Germline V lookup: CDR1 SGHNT, CDR2 YYREEE (reference sequence).

This clonotype was seen ten or more times. Written as DNA, the CDR3 is TGTGCTAGTGGTTTGGTAACCGGGACAGGGGTAGCCGGGGAGCTGTTTTTT. Translated: CASGLVTGTGVAGELFF. The chain combines TRBV12-5 with TRBJ2-2; TRBD1 matches at 10 bases. The CDR3 runs to 17 residues. From germline, CDR1 is LGHNT and CDR2 FRNRAP. V lost 0 bases, J lost 6 bases, and 7 bases stayed unmatched.

The gene calls are TRBV28 and TRBJ2-2; 7 bases agree with TRBD2. The V gene's germline CDR1 is MDHEN and CDR2 SYDVKM. V dropped 7 bases and J dropped 3; count of bases not matched to a gene: 11. The CDR3 is 16 residues long. CDR3 nucleotide sequence: TGTGCCAGCACCCATGCGGGAGTCGGTCACACCGGGGAGCTGTTTTTT. It is translated as CASTHAGVGHTGELFF.

The table lists this clonotype with many counts. The chain combines TRBV4-1 with TRBJ2-1, with D tentatively TRBD2 (6 bases). There are 15 residues in the CDR3. Germline values: CDR1 MGHRA, CDR2 YSYEKL. Trimming took off 5 bases at V and 0 bases at J, with 11 bases between the two ends. The CDR3 reads CASSRASVSYNEQFF. CDR3 nucleotides: TGCGCCAGCAGCAGGGCTAGCGTCTCCTACAATGAGCAGTTCTTC.